This passage covers 5 T cell receptor beta chains from one sample sequenced in a study of beta chain features in type 1 diabetes. cDNA synthesis used the whole RNA isolate, giving expressed TCRB sequences. Profiled with immunoSEQ multiplex PCR; TCRdb holds only in-frame clones, not every one. The sample contains tens of thousands of clones, about half of which appear only once. The sequencing sample was made of central memory CD4+ T cells from blood. The receptors come from a young woman in good health.

Only a few counts were recorded for this clone. The chain has TRBV10-3 and TRBJ2-3; 8 bases agree with TRBD1. The CDR3 has 13 amino acids. Germline lookup yields CDR1 ENHRY and CDR2 SYGVKD. V gave up 10 bases and J gave up 0 bases; unmatched junction bases: 3. The CDR3 nucleotides are TGTGCCACCGGACAGGGAAGCACAGATACGCAGTATTTT. Its protein product is CATGQGSTDTQYF.

The V call is TRBV7-9, the J call TRBJ2-3, with TRBD1 identical over 9 bases. The CDR3 consists of 15 residues. Germline V gene data show CDR1 as SEHNR and CDR2 as FQNEAQ (reference sequence). V dropped 3 bases and J dropped 12; count of bases not matched to a gene: 13. The CDR3 DNA reads as TGTGCCAGCAGCTTCCTCACAGGGGGCGGAAACAACCAGTATTTT. This translates into CASSFLTGGGNNQYF.

This rearrangement joins TRBV7-2 to TRBJ1-2; D is uncertain. CDR1 and CDR2 from the germline V gene are SGHTA and FQGNSA. Trimming stripped 5 bases from V and 7 bases from J, with 20 bases between. This CDR3 comprises 15 residues. The CDR3 reads CASSQPDGGVSGYTF. DNA of the CDR3: TGTGCCAGCAGCCAACCAGACGGCGGGGTCAGTGGCTACACCTTC.

This clone was found a few times. The V gene is TRBV19, the J gene TRBJ1-5; D is possibly TRBD1 (5 bases). CDR1 and CDR2 from the germline V gene are LNHDA and SQIVND (reference sequence). Trimming left V 5 bases short and J 7 bases short, with 15 bases between. The CDR3 totals 14 residues. CDR3 bases: TGTGCCAGTAGTGGTTCGGGGGGAAGGCAGCCCCAGCATTTT. Amino acids: CASSGSGGRQPQHF.

V is TRBV5-5 and J is TRBJ1-1, with TRBD1 matching 10 bases. Per the germline V gene, CDR1 is SGHKS and CDR2 is YYEKEE (reference sequence). V was pared by 4 bases and J by 5 bases, with 8 bases of the junction left unmatched. The CDR3 is 15 amino acids. DNA for the CDR3: TGTGCCAGCAGCGGGGAGGGACAGGGGAAGACTGAAGCTTTCTTT. It yields the protein CASSGEGQGKTEAFF.